What follows are 2 T cell receptor beta chains derived from one specimen sequenced in a study of lymphopenia after photon versus proton radiotherapy. The protocol was immunoSEQ multiplex PCR, while the TCRdb copy is restricted to in-frame clones and leaves out a portion. The sample holds 70,000 or so clones, under 95% seen once. The material was peripheral blood, obtained from a patient treated with photon-based radiotherapy. All receptors come from a woman aged 40 to 50 with cholangiocarcinoma.

The CDR3 loop reads CASSFRGSGRNNEQFF. In DNA, the CDR3 is TGTGCCAGCAGCTTCCGGGGAAGCGGGAGGAACAATGAGCAGTTCTTC. The V and J genes are TRBV7-2 and TRBJ2-1; 9 positions agree with TRBD2. This CDR3 contains 16 residues. Per germline, CDR1 SGHTA and CDR2 FQGNSA. The trim removed 3 bases at V and 5 bases at J, leaving 8 bases unmatched.

This sequence joins TRBV6-5 and TRBJ2-7, with 9 positions matching TRBD1. V lost 5 bases and J lost 2; bases outside the gene matches: 7. The CDR3 runs to 15 residues. In germline, CDR1 is MNHEY, CDR2 SVGAGI. In DNA, the CDR3 is TGTGCCAGCAGTGTGCCGGGACAGGGAACCTACGAGCAGTACTTC. Amino acids: CASSVPGQGTYEQYF.